This TCR beta chain appears in the sequencing data of a study of blood T cell repertoires in COVID-19. Study context: Acute and convalescent COVID-19 samples came from the United States, Italy and Spain.

Under the authors' procedure: Reference gene primer amplification yielded estimated nucleated cell counts. Method: immunoSEQ multiplex PCR; TCRdb's copy keeps in-frame clones and lacks some. V, J and clone size were drawn from that table, and D and trimming were deduced from the DNA. This sample has fewer than 200,000 clones, with around nine tenths found just once. Germline loops: CDR1 SGHRS, CDR2 YFSETQ. Trimming at V came to 7 bases and at J to 4 bases, leaving 6 bases not matched to a gene. The CDR3 runs 15 residues. This sequence joins TRBV5-1 and TRBJ1-3; 12 positions match TRBD1. This clonotype originated in a man aged 40-50 years with active or convalescent COVID-19. Sequencing was performed on peripheral blood. As DNA, the CDR3 is TGCGCCAGCGCCCGGGACAGGGGGCTAGGAAACACCATATATTTT. It yields the protein CASARDRGLGNTIYF.